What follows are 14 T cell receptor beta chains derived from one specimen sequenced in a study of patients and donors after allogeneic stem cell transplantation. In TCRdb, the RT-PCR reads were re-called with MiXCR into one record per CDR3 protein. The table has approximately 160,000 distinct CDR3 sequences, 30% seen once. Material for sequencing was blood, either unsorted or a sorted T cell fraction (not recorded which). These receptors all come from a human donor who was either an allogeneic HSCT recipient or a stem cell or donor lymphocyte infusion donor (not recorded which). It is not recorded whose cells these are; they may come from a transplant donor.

CDR3 protein: CASSPPLTEAFF. The CDR3 DNA reads as TGTGCCAGCAGCCCTCCGTTAACTGAAGCTTTCTTT. This chain links TRBV7-9 with TRBJ1-1; no definite D call. From germline, CDR1 is SEHNR and CDR2 FQNEAQ (reference sequence). The CDR3 totals 12 residues. Trimming took off 5 bases at V and 5 bases at J, with 9 bases between the two ends.

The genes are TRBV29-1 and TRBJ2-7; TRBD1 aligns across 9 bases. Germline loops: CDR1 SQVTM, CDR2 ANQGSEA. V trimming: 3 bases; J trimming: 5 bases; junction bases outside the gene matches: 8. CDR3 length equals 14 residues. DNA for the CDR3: TGCAGCGTTGAGTACGGGACAGGGCGACACGAGCAGTACTTC. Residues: CSVEYGTGRHEQYF.

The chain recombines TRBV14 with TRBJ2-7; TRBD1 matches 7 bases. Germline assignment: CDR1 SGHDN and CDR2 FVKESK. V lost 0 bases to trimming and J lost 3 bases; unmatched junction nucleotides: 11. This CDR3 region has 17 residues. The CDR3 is CASSQEGPGQSIYEQYF. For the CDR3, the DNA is TGTGCCAGCAGCCAAGAAGGGCCGGGACAGAGCATCTACGAGCAGTACTTC.

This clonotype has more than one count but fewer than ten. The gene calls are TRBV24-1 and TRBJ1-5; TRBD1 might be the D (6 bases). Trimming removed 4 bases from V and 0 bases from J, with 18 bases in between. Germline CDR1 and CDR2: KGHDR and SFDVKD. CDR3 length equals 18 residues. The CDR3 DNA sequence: TGTGCCACCAGTGAAAACACCAGGGGATCGGGTAGCAATCAGCCCCAGCATTTT. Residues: CATSENTRGSGSNQPQHF.

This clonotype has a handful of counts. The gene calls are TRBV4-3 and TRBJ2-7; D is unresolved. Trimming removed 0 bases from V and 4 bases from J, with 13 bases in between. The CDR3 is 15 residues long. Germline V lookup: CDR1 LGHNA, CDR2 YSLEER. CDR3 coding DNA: TGCGCCAGCAGCCAAGATAGATCGAATCTGTACGAGCAGTACTTC. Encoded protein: CASSQDRSNLYEQYF.

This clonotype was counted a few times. The CDR3 bases are TGCAGCGTCCCCTACGGGGCTAGCGGGATCGCAGATACGCAGTATTTT. Its translation is CSVPYGASGIADTQYF. This sequence joins TRBV29-1 and TRBJ2-3; 9 bases line up with TRBD2. CDR3 length equals 16 residues. V shed 6 bases and J 4 bases; nucleotides not matched to a gene: 14. The V gene's germline CDR1 is SQVTM and CDR2 ANQGSEA.

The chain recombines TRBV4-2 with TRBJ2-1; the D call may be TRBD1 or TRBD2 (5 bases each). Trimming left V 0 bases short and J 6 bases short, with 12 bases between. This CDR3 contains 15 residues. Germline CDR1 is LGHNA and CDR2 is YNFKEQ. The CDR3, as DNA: TGTGCCAGCAGCCAAGATGGGGGTACGGCCAATGAGCAGTTCTTC. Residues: CASSQDGGTANEQFF.

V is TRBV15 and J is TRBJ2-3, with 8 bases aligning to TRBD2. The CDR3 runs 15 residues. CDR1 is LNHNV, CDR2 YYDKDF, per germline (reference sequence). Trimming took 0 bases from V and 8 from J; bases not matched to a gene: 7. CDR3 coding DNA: TGTGCCACCAGCAGAGACCTGGGACTAGTTCGTACGCAGTATTTT. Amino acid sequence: CATSRDLGLVRTQYF.

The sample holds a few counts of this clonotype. The CDR3 region has the DNA TGCAGCGTTGAGGGGCCTAACTACAATGAGCAGTTCTTC. It yields the protein CSVEGPNYNEQFF. The genes are TRBV29-1 and TRBJ2-1; weak D call: TRBD1 (5 bases). Germline V gene lookup returns CDR1 SQVTM and CDR2 ANQGSEA. There are 13 residues in the CDR3. V lost 3 bases to trimming and J lost 3 bases, with 9 bases between them.

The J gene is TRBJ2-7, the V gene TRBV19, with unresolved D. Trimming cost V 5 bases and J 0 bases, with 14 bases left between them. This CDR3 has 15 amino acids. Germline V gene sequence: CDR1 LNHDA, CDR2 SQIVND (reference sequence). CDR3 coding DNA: TGTGCCAGTAGTTATCGGACCAGTCTCTCCTACGAGCAGTACTTC. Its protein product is CASSYRTSLSYEQYF.

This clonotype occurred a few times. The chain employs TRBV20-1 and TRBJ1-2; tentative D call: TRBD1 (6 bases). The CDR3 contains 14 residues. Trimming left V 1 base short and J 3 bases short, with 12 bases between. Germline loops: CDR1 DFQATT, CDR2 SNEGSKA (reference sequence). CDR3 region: CSARGAGADYGYTF. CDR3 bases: TGCAGTGCTAGAGGGGCAGGGGCGGACTATGGCTACACCTTC.

As DNA, the CDR3 is TGCGCCAGCAGCCAACCCGGGACCGACGAGCAGTACTTC. Amino acids: CASSQPGTDEQYF. V usage is TRBV4-3 and J usage is TRBJ2-7; D may match TRBD1 or TRBD2 (5 bases each). This CDR3 contains 13 residues. Trimming removed 2 bases at V and 5 bases at J, with 10 bases between. Germline lookup yields CDR1 LGHNA and CDR2 YSLEER.

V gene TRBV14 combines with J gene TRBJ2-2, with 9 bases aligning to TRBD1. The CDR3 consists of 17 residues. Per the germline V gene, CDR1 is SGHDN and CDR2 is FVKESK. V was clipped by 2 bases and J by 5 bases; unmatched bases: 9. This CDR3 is CASSQWMGQGWTGELFF. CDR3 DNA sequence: TGTGCCAGCAGCCAATGGATGGGACAGGGCTGGACCGGGGAGCTGTTTTTT.

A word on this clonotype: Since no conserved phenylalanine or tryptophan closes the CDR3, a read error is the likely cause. The CDR3 DNA is TGTGCCAGCAACCTGGGGGGCGGGATGACAGATACGCAGTATTTG. Translated: CASNLGGGMTDTQYL. The rearrangement joins TRBV12-3 or TRBV12-4 to TRBJ2-3; the D gene could be TRBD1 or TRBD2 (6 bases each). V was cut by 7 bases and J by 3 bases, with 17 bases left in between. This CDR3 contains 15 residues.